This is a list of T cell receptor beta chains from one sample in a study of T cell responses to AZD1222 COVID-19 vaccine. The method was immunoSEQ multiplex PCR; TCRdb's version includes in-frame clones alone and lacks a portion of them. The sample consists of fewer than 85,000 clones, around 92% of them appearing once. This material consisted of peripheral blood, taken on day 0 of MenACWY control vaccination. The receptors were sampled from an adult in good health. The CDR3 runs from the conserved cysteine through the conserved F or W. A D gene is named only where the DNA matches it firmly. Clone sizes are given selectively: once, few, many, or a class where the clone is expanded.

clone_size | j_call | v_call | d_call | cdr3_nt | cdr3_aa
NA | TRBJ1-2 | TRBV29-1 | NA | TGCAGCGTTGACCAGGGAGATGGCTACACCTTC | CSVDQGDGYTF
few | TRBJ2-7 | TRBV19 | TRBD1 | TGTGCCAGTGCCGCACAGGGGGCCTGGTACGAGCAGTACTTC | CASAAQGAWYEQYF
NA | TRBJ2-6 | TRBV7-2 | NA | TGTGCCAGCAGCTCCATCTCTGGGGCCAACGTCCTGACTTTC | CASSSISGANVLTF
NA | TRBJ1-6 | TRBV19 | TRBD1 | TGTGCCAGTAGCTTACAGGGGGACAGGGGCGCTTCACCCCTCCACTTT | CASSLQGDRGASPLHF
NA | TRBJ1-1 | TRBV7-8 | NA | TGTGCCAGCAGAGGAGGGTTTGGGGGGGACACTGAAGCTTTCTTT | CASRGGFGGDTEAFF
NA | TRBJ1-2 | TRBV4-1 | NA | TGCGCCAGCAGCCAAGAACAAAACAGCAACTATGGCTACACCTTC | CASSQEQNSNYGYTF
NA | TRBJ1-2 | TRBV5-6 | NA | TGTGCCAGCAGCTTGTACGCAGAAGCTAACTATGGCTACACCTTC | CASSLYAEANYGYTF
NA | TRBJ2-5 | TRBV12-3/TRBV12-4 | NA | TGTGCCAGCAGTCTGACGGAAGAGGCCCAGTACTTC | CASSLTEEAQYF
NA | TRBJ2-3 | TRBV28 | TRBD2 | TGTGCCAGCAGTGCCACGACAGGGGCGGTTTCTAGCGGGAGGTTAGCAGATACGCAGTATTTT | CASSATTGAVSSGRLADTQYF
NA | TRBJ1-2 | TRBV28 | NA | TGTGCCAGCAGCAAAGACCCTCGGGACACTCGGGGCTACACCTTC | CASSKDPRDTRGYTF
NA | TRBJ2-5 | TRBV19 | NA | TGTGCCAGTAGTAGAAGGGGGACCGGCGGTGGGACCCAGTACTTC | CASSRRGTGGGTQYF
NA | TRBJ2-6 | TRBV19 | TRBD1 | TGTGCCAGTAGCCCCCCCCCAGACAGGGTAGCCAACGTCCTGACTTTC | CASSPPPDRVANVLTF
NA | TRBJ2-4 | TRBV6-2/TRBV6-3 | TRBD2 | TGTGCCAGCAGCCCAATGGTAGGACTAGCGATAGCCAAAAACATTCAGTACTTC | CASSPMVGLAIAKNIQYF
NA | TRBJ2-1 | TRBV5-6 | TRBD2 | TGTGCCAGCAGCTCGCCGGGACTAGCGATGGACGGCTACAATGAGCAGTTCTTC | CASSSPGLAMDGYNEQFF
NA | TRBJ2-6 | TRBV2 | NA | TGTGCCAGCACAGGATCTGGGGCCAACGTCCTGACTTTC | CASTGSGANVLTF
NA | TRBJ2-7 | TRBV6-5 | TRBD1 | TGTGCCAGCAGTTACGACAGGGACAGGGCCCACGAGCAGTACTTC | CASSYDRDRAHEQYF
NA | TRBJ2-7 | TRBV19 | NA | TGTGCCAGTAGTATAGCGGGAGCTATGTACGAGCAGTACTTC | CASSIAGAMYEQYF
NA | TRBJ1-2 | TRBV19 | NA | TGTGCCAGTAGTATAGTCACAGACTATGGCTACACCTTC | CASSIVTDYGYTF
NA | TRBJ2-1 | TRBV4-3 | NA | TGCGCCAGCAGCCAAGGTCGGGGAGGATGGTACAATGAGCAGTTCTTC | CASSQGRGGWYNEQFF
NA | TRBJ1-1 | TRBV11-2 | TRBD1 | TGTGCCAGCAGTAGGGGGCAGTATTTAACTGAAGCTTTCTTT | CASSRGQYLTEAFF
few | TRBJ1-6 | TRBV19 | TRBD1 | TGTGCCAGTACTCGTAGACAGGGTAGAAATTCACCCCTCCACTTT | CASTRRQGRNSPLHF
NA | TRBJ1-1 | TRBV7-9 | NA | TGTGCCAGCAGCTTCGGATTGAACACTGAAGCTTTCTTT | CASSFGLNTEAFF
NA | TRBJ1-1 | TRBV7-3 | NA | TGTGCCAGCAGCTTAAACAGCAACACTGAAGCTTTCTTT | CASSLNSNTEAFF
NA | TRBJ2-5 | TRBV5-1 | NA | TGCGCCAGCAGCTCGAGTGGGACCCACCAAGAGACCCAGTACTTC | CASSSSGTHQETQYF
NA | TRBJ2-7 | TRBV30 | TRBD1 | TGTGCCTGGAGCCTGGGACAGGGACAAACCTACGAGCAGTACTTC | CAWSLGQGQTYEQYF
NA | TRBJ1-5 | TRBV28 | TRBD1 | TGTGCCAGCAGTTCCGGACAGGGTCATTCGCATCAGCCCCAGCATTTT | CASSSGQGHSHQPQHF
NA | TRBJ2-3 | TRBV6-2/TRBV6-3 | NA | TGTGCCAGCAGTTACCCCCTCGGAGGGGAGGATACGCAGTATTTT | CASSYPLGGEDTQYF
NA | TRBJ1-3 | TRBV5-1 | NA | TGCGCCAGCAGCTCTGGGGGGGCCGGTGGAAACACCATATATTTT | CASSSGGAGGNTIYF
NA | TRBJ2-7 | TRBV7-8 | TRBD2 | TGTGCCAGCATGCGGGAGTACGAGCAGTACTTC | CASMREYEQYF
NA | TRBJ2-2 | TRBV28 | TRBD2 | TGTGCCAGCAGCGGACTAGAAGGCGGGGAGCTGTTTTTT | CASSGLEGGELFF
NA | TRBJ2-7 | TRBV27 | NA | TGTGCCAGCAGTTTATCTGTGGTGGGGGGTGGAGGCTACGAGCAGTACTTC | CASSLSVVGGGGYEQYF
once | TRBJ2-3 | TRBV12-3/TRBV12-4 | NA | TGTGCCAGCAGTTTAAACACAGATACGCAGTATTTT | CASSLNTDTQYF
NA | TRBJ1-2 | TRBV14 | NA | TGTGCCAGCAGCACCCCGGGGGCAGTCGGTAACTATGGCTACACCTTC | CASSTPGAVGNYGYTF
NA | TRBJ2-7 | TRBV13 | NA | TGTGCCAGCAGCTTAGGCCGTTGGCACGAGCAGTACTTC | CASSLGRWHEQYF
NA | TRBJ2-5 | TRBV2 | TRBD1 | TGTGCCAGCAGTGAAAGGGGACAGGGAGGAGAGACCCAGTACTTC | CASSERGQGGETQYF
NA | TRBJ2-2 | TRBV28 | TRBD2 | TGTGCCAGCAGTTTTTTCGGACTAGGGGTTACCGGGGAGCTGTTTTTT | CASSFFGLGVTGELFF
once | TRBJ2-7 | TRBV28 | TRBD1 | TGTGCCAGCAGTCAAGGGACAGGGATGGGCGGGCAGTACTTC | CASSQGTGMGGQYF
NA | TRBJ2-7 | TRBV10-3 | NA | TGTGCCATCAGCGACCTGAGCAGTTCGGGGGAGCAGTACTTC | CAISDLSSSGEQYF
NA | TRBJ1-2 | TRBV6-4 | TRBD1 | TGTGCCAGCAGAGAGGACAGGGGAGACTATGGCTACACCTTC | CASREDRGDYGYTF
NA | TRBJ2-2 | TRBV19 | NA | TGTGCCAGTATTCCCGGGGCCATGGGCACCGGGGAGCTGTTTTTT | CASIPGAMGTGELFF
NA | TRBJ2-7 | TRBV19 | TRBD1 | TGTGCCAGTATGGGTCAGAGGGGGCCCCCCTACGAGCAGTACTTC | CASMGQRGPPYEQYF
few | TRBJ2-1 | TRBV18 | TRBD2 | TGTGCCAGCTCATTCTTAGTAGCGGGCGAAAATGAGCAGTTCTTC | CASSFLVAGENEQFF
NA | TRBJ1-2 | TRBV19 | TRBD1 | TGTGCCAGTAGTAAGGGGGACAGGCTGTATGGCTACACCTTC | CASSKGDRLYGYTF
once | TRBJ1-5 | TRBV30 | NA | TGTGCCTGGAGCGCCCAGGCAGCTGGGGGTCAGCCCCAGCATTTT | CAWSAQAAGGQPQHF
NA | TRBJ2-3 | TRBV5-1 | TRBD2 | TGCGCCAGCAGGATTGAAGGACTAGGGCACAGCACAGATACGCAGTATTTT | CASRIEGLGHSTDTQYF
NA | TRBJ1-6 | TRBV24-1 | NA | TGTGCCACCAGTGATGGGGAATATAATTCACCCCTCCACTTT | CATSDGEYNSPLHF
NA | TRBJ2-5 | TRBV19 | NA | TGTGCCAGTAGTAGGGACCTGGGCCTCGAAGAGACCCAGTACTTC | CASSRDLGLEETQYF
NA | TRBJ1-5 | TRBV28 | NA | TGTGCCAGCAGTTGGGAGAGGCTCAATCAGCCCCAGCATTTT | CASSWERLNQPQHF
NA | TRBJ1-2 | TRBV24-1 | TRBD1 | TGTGCCACCAGTGATTCCATTCTAACAGGGGGGGGATTCTATGGCTACACCTTC | CATSDSILTGGGFYGYTF
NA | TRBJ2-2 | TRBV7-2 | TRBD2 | TGTGCCAGCAGCAGACCTAGCGGGGGTCTCACTTGGCTGTTTTTT | CASSRPSGGLTWLFF
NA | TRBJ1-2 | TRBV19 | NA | TGTGCCAGTAGTATTTTTGGGGGGAACTATGGCTACACCTTC | CASSIFGGNYGYTF